This record covers a single T cell receptor (beta chain). Its antigen is not known. Distinct nucleotide sequences in the sample also encode this CDR3. The sample belongs to a study of radiotherapy plus CTLA-4 blockade in lung cancer. Regarding the study as a whole: Blood TCR clones of tumor origin expanded after radiotherapy plus ipilimumab.

Germline trimming cut 9 bases from V and 6 bases from J; bases unmatched to any gene: 16. Germline CDR1 LNHDA, CDR2 SQIVND (reference sequence). The CDR3 runs 16 residues. The repertoire was sequenced with immunoSEQ multiplex PCR; TCRdb's copy has only in-frame clones and lacks some. Among roughly 57,000 clones, roughly 79% were seen once, and the ten largest hold around 6%. The chain has TRBV19 and TRBJ2-2; TRBD1 matches 7 bases. Here the sequenced sample was peripheral blood, taken from a patient treated with radiotherapy plus ipilimumab. The TCR comes from a human donor with non-small cell lung cancer whose response to radiotherapy plus ipilimumab could not be evaluated. CDR3 nucleotide sequence: TGTGCCAGCAAAGACCGGGACAGCTTTTTATCCGGGGAGCTGTTTTTT. As protein: CASKDRDSFLSGELFF.